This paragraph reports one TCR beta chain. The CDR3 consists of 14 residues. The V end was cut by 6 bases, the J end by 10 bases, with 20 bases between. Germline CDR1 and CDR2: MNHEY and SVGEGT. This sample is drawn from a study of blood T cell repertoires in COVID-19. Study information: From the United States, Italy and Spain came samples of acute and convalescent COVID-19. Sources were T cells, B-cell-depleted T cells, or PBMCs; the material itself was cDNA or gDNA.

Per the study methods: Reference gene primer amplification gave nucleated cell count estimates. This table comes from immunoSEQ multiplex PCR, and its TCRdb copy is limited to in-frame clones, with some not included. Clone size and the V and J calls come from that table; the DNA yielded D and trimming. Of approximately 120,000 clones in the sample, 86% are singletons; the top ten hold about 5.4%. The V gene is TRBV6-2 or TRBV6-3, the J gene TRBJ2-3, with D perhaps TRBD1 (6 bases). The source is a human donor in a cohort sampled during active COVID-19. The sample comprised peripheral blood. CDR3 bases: TGTGCCAGCAGCCCGAGGGGGTGGCTGTATCCGCAGTATTTT. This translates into CASSPRGWLYPQYF.